One sample yielded the 9 T cell receptor beta chains listed below, sequenced in a study of T cells in Graves' hyperthyroidism and ophthalmopathy (dated by TCRdb to the late 2010s). Preparation of the library involved multiplex PCR. TCRdb names Illumina HiSeq 2000 as the instrument used. The TCR beta CDR3 regions were amplified from the RNA transcripts. The first round of RT-PCR for the TCR CDR3 was performed with the HTBI primer set and the Qiagen OneStep RT-PCR kit. The public reads were reanalyzed by TCRdb: fastp trimming at Q25, MiXCR alignment, in-frame beta chains only. Identical CDR3 protein sequences are pooled into one entry, listed with their most common genes and DNA. This sample lists roughly 700,000 distinct CDR3 sequences; less than 15% were detected once. The ten largest account for about 10% of the sample. Sample: blood. The receptor set was obtained from a woman between 18 and 30 years old with Graves' hyperthyroidism.

This clonotype was observed a few times. The rearrangement joins TRBV6-5 to TRBJ2-6; 7 bases align to TRBD1. The CDR3 runs 15 residues. CDR1 MNHEY and CDR2 SVGAGI come from the germline V gene. The V gene end was trimmed by 4 bases and the J gene end by 1 base; junction bases not matched to a gene: 1. The CDR3 nucleotides are TGTGCCAGCAGTTGGACAGGATCTGGGGCCAACGTCCTGACTTTC. Translated: CASSWTGSGANVLTF.

In its sample, this clonotype was seen many times. The chain combines TRBV11-1 with TRBJ2-1; 14 bases fit TRBD2. Germline V gene lookup returns CDR1 SGHAT and CDR2 FQDESV (reference sequence). The V segment lost 3 bases and the J segment 0 bases; nucleotides outside the gene matches: 10. The CDR3 covers 20 residues. The CDR3 region is CASSFPYRTSGRTSYNEQFF. DNA of the CDR3: TGTGCCAGCAGCTTCCCATATAGGACTAGCGGGAGGACCTCCTACAATGAGCAGTTCTTC.

The chain recombines TRBV27 with TRBJ2-1; TRBD2 matches 8 bases. The CDR3 consists of 17 residues. V shed 4 bases and J 8 bases; nucleotides not matched to a gene: 16. The germline V gene has CDR1 MNHEY and CDR2 SMNVEV (reference sequence). The CDR3 spells CASSSAFRAGGAHEQFF. As DNA, the CDR3 is TGTGCCAGCAGTTCCGCTTTTCGTGCCGGGGGGGCGCATGAGCAGTTCTTC.

In this sample, this clonotype turned up many times. The gene calls are TRBV27 and TRBJ2-1, with 13 nucleotides matching TRBD2. With 5 bases clipped from V and 2 bases from J, the junction kept 9 bases outside the gene matches. The germline V gene has CDR1 MNHEY and CDR2 SMNVEV (reference sequence). The CDR3 runs 18 residues. CDR3 nucleotide sequence: TGTGCCAGCAGTGCCGGACTAGCGGGAGACCCTACCTACAATGAGCAGTTCTTC. This translates into CASSAGLAGDPTYNEQFF.

The chain employs TRBV18 and TRBJ2-1; no clear D. Trimming cost V 0 bases and J 7 bases, with 7 bases left between them. CDR1 and CDR2 from the germline V gene are KGHSH and LQKENI. CDR3 length: 13 amino acids. CDR3 nucleotides: TGTGCCAGCTCACCACCATCTTGGAATGAGCAGTTCTTC. This gives the protein CASSPPSWNEQFF.

This clonotype has more than one count but fewer than ten. The CDR3 sequence: CAISEETVNQPQHF. As DNA, the CDR3 is TGTGCCATCAGTGAAGAAACAGTTAATCAGCCCCAGCATTTT. The chain employs TRBV10-3 and TRBJ1-5; D uncertain. Germline V gene data show CDR1 as ENHRY and CDR2 as SYGVKD. CDR3 length equals 14 residues. Trimming shortened V by 3 bases and J by 4 bases, and 10 bases separated the two germline ends.

This clonotype has more than one count but fewer than ten. DNA for the CDR3: TGTGCCAGCACCCCGGTGCCCGCCGAGGAGACCCAGTACTTC. Amino acids: CASTPVPAEETQYF. The V gene is TRBV2, the J gene TRBJ2-5; D call uncertain. Trimming pared 7 bases from V and 5 bases from J, leaving 17 bases between. In germline, CDR1 is SNHLY, CDR2 FYNNEI. The CDR3 has 14 residues.

The gene calls are TRBV29-1 and TRBJ2-3; TRBD2 is a possible D gene (6 bases). CDR3 size: 13 residues. The germline V gene encodes CDR1 SQVTM and CDR2 ANQGSEA. The V gene lost 5 bases and the J gene lost 0 bases, with 9 bases spanning the gap. The CDR3 region has the DNA TGCAGCGTTAAGGCGGGGAGCACAGATACGCAGTATTTT. This translates into CSVKAGSTDTQYF.

This clonotype was observed at least ten times. The rearrangement joins TRBV13 to TRBJ2-1, with 7 bases that match TRBD1. This CDR3 spans 13 amino acids. Germline CDR1 is PRHDT and CDR2 is FYEKMQ (reference sequence). Losses at the gene ends were 7 bases for V and 5 bases for J; bases not matched to a gene: 5. CDR3 nucleotide sequence: TGTGCCAGCAACAGGGGAACTAACAATGAGCAGTTCTTC. Translation gives CASNRGTNNEQFF.